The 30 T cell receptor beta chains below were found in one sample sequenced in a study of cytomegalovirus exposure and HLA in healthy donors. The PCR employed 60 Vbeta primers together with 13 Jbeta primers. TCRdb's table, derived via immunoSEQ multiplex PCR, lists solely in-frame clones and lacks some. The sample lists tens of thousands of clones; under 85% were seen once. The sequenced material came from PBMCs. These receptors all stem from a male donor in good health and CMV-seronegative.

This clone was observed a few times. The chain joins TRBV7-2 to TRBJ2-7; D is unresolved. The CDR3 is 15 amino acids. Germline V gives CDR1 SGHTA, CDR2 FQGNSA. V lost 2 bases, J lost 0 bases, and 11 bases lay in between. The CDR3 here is CASSLRHAPSYEQYF. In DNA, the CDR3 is TGTGCCAGCAGCTTAAGACACGCCCCCTCCTACGAGCAGTACTTC.

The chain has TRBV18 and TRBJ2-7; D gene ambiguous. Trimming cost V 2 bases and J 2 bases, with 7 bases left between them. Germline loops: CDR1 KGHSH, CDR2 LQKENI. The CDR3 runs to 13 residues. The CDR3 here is CASSPASPYEQYF. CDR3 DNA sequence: TGTGCCAGCTCACCAGCGAGTCCCTACGAGCAGTACTTC.

This chain's CDR3 is CASSSFGDRGQPQHF. CDR3 DNA sequence: TGTGCCAGCAGCTCTTTTGGGGACAGGGGGCAGCCCCAGCATTTT. The V call is TRBV7-9, the J call TRBJ1-5; 11 bases map to TRBD1. V lost 4 bases and J lost 7; bases outside the gene matches: 6. The CDR3 sequence is 15 residues long. Germline V gene sequence: CDR1 SEHNR, CDR2 FQNEAQ (reference sequence).

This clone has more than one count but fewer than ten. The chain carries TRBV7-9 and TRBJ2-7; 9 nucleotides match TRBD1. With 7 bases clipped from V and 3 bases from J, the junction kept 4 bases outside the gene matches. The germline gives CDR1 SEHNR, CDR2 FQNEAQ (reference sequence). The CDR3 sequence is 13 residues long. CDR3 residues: CASTRDRDYEQYF. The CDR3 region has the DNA TGTGCCAGCACGCGGGACAGGGACTACGAGCAGTACTTC.

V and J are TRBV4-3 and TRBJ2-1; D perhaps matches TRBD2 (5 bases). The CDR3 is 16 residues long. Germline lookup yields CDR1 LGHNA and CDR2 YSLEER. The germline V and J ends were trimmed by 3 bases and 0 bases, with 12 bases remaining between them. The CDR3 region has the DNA TGCGCCAGCAGCCACCAGCGGAAGAGCTCCTACAATGAGCAGTTCTTC. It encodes CASSHQRKSSYNEQFF.

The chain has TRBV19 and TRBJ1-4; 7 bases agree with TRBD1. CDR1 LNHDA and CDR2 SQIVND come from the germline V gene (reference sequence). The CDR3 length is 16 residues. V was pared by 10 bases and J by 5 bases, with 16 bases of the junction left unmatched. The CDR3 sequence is CATRTNAGQRNEKLFF. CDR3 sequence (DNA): TGTGCCACCCGGACCAACGCGGGACAGCGGAATGAAAAACTGTTTTTT.

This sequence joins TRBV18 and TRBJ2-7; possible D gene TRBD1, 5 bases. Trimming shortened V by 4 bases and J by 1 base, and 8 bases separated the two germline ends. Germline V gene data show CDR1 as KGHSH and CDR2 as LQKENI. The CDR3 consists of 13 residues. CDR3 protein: CASSRGRSYEQYF. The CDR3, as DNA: TGTGCCAGCTCACGGGGCAGATCCTACGAGCAGTACTTC. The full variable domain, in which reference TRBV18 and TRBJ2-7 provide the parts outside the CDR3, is NAGVMQNPRHLVRRRGQEARLRCSPMKGHSHVYWYRQLPEEGLKFMVYLQKENIIDESGMPKERFSAEFPKEGPSILRIQQVVRGDSAAYFCASSRGRSYEQYFGPGTRLTVT.

CDR3 sequence reads: CASSEGTGRKQFF. The CDR3 DNA is TGCGCCAGCAGTGAGGGGACAGGCAGGAAGCAGTTCTTC. This chain connects TRBV10-1 to TRBJ2-1; 8 positions agree with TRBD1. CDR1 is WNHNN, CDR2 SYGVQD, per germline (reference sequence). J lost 11 bases, V lost 2 bases, and 5 bases had no gene match. The CDR3 has 13 amino acids.

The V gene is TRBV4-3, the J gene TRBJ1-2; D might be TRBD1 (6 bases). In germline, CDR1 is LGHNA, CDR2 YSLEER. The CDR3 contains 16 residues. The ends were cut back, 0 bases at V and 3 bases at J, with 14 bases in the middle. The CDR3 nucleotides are TGCGCCAGCAGCCAAGATCTAGGGAAGGGGGACTATGGCTACACCTTC. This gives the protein CASSQDLGKGDYGYTF.

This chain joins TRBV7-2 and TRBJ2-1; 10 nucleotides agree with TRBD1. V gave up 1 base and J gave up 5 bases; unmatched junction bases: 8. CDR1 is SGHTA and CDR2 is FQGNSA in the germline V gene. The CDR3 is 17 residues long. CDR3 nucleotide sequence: TGTGCCAGCAGCTTAGGGACCGGGACAGGGGTCGACAATGAGCAGTTCTTC. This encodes CASSLGTGTGVDNEQFF. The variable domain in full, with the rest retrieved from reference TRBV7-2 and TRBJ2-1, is GAGVSQSPSNKVTEKGKDVELRCDPISGHTALYWYRQSLGQGLEFLIYFQGNSAPDKSGLPSDRFSAERTGGSVSTLTIQRTQQEDSAVYLCASSLGTGTGVDNEQFFGPGTRLTVL.

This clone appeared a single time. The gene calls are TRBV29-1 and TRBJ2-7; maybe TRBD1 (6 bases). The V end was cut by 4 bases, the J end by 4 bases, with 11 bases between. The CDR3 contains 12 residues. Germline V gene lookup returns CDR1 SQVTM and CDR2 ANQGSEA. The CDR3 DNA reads TGCAGCGTTGTCAGACAGGAGTACGAGCAGTACTTC. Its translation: CSVVRQEYEQYF.

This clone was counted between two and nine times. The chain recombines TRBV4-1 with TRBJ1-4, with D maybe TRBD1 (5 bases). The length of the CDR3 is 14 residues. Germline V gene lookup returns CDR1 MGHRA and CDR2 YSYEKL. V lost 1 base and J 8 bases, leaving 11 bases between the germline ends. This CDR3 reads CASSQGLAGEKLFF. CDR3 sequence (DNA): TGCGCCAGCAGCCAAGGTTTGGCAGGGGAAAAACTGTTTTTT.

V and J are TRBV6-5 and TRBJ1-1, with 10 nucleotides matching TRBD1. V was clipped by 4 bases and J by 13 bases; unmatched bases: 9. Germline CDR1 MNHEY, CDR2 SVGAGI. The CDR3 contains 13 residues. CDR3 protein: CASSSLGTGVVFF. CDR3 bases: TGTGCCAGCAGTTCCCTGGGGACAGGGGTCGTTTTCTTT.

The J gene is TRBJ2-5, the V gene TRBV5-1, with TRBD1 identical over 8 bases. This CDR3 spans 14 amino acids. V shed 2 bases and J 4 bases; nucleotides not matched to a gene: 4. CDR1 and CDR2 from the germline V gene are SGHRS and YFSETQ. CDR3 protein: CASSLWTGSETQYF. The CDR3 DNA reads TGCGCCAGCAGCTTATGGACAGGGTCAGAGACCCAGTACTTC.

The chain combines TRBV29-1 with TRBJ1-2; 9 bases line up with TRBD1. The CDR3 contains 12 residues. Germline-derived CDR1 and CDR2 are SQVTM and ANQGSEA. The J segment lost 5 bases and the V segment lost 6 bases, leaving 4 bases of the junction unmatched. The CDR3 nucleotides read TGCAGCGTGGGGACAGGGCCGTATGGCTACACCTTC. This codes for CSVGTGPYGYTF.

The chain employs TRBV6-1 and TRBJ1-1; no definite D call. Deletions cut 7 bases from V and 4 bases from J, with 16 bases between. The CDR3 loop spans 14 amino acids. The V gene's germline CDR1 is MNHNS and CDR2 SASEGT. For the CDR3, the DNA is TGTGCCAGCACCCCAGCCGGGTCAGTCACTGAAGCTTTCTTT. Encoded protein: CASTPAGSVTEAFF.

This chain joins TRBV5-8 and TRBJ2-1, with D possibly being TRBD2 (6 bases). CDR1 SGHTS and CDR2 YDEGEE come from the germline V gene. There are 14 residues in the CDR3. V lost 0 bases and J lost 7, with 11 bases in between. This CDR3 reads CASSLGAGWNEQFF. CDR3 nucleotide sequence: TGTGCCAGCAGCTTGGGTGCGGGATGGAATGAGCAGTTCTTC.

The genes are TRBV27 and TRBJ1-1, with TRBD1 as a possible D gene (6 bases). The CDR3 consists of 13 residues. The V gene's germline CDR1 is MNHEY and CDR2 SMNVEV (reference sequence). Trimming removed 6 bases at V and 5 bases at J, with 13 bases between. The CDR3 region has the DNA TGTGCCAGCAGCACTACAGGGCGGACTGAAGCTTTCTTT. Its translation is CASSTTGRTEAFF.

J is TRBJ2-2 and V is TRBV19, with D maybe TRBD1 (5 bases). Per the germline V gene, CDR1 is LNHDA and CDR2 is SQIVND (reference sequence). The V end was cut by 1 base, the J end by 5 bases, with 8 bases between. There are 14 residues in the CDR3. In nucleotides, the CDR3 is TGTGCCAGTAGTATAGGCAGGGAAACCGGGGAGCTGTTTTTT. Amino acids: CASSIGRETGELFF. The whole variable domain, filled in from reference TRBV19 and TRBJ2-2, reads DGGITQSPKYLFRKEGQNVTLSCEQNLNHDAMYWYRQDPGQGLRLIYYSQIVNDFQKGDIAEGYSVSREKKESFPLTVTSAQKNPTAFYLCASSIGRETGELFFGEGSRLTVL.

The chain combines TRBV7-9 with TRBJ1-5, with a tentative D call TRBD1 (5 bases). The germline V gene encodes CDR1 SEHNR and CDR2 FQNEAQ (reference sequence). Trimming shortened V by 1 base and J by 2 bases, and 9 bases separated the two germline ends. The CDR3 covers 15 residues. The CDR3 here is CASSLGTKGNQPQHF. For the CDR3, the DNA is TGTGCCAGCAGCTTAGGGACAAAAGGCAATCAGCCCCAGCATTTT.

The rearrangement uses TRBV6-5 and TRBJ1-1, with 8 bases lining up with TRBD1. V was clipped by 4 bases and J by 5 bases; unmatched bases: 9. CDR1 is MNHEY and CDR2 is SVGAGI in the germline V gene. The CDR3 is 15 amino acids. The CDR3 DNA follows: TGTGCCAGCAGTTTGCGACAGGGGCGCAATACTGAAGCTTTCTTT. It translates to CASSLRQGRNTEAFF.

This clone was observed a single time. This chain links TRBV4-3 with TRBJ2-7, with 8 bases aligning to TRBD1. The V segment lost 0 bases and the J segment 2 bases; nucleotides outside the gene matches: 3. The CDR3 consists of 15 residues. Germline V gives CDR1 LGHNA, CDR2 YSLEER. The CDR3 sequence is CASSQDGQGTYEQYF. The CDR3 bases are TGCGCCAGCAGCCAAGATGGACAGGGCACCTACGAGCAGTACTTC.

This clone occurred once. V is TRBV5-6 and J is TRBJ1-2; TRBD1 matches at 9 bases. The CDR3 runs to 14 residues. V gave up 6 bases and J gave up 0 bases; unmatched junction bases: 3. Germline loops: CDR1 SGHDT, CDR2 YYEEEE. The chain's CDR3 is CASNGDRANYGYTF. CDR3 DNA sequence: TGTGCCAGCAACGGGGACAGGGCTAACTATGGCTACACCTTC.

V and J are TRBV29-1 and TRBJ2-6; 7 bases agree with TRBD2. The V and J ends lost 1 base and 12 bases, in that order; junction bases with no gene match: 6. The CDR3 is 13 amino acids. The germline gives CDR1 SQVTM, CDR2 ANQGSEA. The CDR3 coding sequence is TGCAGCGTTGAAGCTGGGGGGGTCTCCGTCCTGACTTTC. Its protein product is CSVEAGGVSVLTF. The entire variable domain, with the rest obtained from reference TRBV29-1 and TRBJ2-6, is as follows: SAVISQKPSRDICQRGTSLTIQCQVDSQVTMMFWYRQQPGQSLTLIATANQGSEATYESGFVIDKFPISRPNLTFSTLTVSNMSPEDSSIYLCSVEAGGVSVLTFGAGSRLTVL.

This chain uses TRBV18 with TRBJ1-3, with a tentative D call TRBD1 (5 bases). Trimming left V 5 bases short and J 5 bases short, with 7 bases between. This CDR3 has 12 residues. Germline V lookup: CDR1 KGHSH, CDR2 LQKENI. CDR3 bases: TGTGCCAGCTCATTGGACAGAAACACCATATATTTT. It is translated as CASSLDRNTIYF.

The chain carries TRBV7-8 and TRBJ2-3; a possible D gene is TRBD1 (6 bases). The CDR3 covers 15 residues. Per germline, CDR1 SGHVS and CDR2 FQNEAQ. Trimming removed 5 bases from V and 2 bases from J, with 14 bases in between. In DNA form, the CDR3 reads TGTGCCAGCAGCCCTTCGGACAGTTCCACAGATACGCAGTATTTT. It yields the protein CASSPSDSSTDTQYF.

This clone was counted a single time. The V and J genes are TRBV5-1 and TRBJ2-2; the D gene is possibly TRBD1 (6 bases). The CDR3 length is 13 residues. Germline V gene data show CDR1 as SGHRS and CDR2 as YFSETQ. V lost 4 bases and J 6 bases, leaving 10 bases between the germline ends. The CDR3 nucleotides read TGCGCCAGCAGCCCCGGGACATCCGGGGAGCTGTTTTTT. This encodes CASSPGTSGELFF.

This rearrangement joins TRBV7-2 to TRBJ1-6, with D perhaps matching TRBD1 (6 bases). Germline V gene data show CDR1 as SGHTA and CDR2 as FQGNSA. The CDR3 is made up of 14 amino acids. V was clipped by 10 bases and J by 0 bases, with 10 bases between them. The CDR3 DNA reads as TGTGCCACTGGACAGAGCTCCTATAATTCACCCCTCCACTTT. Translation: CATGQSSYNSPLHF.

CDR3 sequence: CASSPRTAEKLFF. The CDR3 DNA reads TGTGCCAGTAGTCCCAGGACAGCCGAAAAACTGTTTTTT. The chain carries TRBV19 and TRBJ1-4; D might be TRBD1 (6 bases). The length of the CDR3 is 13 residues. V was cut by 5 bases and J by 8 bases, with 12 bases left in between. The germline CDR1 and CDR2 sequences are LNHDA and SQIVND (reference sequence). Full variable domain (rest looked up from reference TRBV19 and TRBJ1-4): DGGITQSPKYLFRKEGQNVTLSCEQNLNHDAMYWYRQDPGQGLRLIYYSQIVNDFQKGDIAEGYSVSREKKESFPLTVTSAQKNPTAFYLCASSPRTAEKLFFGSGTQLSVL.

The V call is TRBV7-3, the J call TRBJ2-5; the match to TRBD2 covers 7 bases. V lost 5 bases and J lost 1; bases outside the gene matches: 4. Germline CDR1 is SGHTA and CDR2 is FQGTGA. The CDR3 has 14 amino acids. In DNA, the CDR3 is TGTGCCAGCAGCCTTAGCGGGCTCCAAGAGACCCAGTACTTC. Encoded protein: CASSLSGLQETQYF.